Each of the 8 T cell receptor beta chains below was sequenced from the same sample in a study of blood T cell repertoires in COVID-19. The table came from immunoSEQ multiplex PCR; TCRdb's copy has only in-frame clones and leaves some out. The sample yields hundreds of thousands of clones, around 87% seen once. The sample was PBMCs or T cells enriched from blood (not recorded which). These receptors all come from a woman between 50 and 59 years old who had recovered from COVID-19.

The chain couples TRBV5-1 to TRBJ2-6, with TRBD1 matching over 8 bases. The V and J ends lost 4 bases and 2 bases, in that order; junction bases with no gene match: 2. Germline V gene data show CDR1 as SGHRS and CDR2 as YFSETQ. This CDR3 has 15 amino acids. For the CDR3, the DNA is TGCGCCAGCAGCGGACAGGGAGCTGGGGCCAACGTCCTGACTTTC. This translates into CASSGQGAGANVLTF.

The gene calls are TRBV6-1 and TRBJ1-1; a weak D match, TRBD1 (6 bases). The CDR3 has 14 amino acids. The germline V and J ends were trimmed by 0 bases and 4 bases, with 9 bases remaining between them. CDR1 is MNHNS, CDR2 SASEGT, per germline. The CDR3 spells CASSEAGGATEAFF. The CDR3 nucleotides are TGTGCCAGCAGTGAAGCGGGGGGGGCCACTGAAGCTTTCTTT.

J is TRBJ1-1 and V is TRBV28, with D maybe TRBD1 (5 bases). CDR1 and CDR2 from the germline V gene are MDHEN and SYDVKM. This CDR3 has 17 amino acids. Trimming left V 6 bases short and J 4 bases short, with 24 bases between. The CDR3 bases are TGTGCCAGCAGCCTATCGCAGGGCGGGGGAGGGCGCACTGAAGCTTTCTTT. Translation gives CASSLSQGGGGRTEAFF.

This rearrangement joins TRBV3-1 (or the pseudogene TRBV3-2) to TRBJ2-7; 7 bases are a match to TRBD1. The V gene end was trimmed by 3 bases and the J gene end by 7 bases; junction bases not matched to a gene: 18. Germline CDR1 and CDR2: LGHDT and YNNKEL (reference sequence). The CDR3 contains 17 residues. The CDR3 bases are TGTGCCAGCAGCCAGTTCACAGGGGTCCGCTGGGGTGCTGAGCAGTACTTC. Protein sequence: CASSQFTGVRWGAEQYF.

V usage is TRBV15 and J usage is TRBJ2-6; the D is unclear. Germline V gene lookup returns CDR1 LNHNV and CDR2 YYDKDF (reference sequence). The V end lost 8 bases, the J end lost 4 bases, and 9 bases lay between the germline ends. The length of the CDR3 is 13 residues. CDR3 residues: CATEAAGANVLTF. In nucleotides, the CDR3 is TGTGCCACCGAGGCTGCCGGGGCCAACGTCCTGACTTTC.

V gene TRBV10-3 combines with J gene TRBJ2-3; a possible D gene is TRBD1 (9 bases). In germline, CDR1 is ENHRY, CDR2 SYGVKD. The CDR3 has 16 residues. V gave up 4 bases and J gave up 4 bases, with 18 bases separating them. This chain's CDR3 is CAISATGGTRADTQYF. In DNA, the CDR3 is TGTGCCATCAGTGCGACAGGGGGGACTAGGGCAGATACGCAGTATTTT.

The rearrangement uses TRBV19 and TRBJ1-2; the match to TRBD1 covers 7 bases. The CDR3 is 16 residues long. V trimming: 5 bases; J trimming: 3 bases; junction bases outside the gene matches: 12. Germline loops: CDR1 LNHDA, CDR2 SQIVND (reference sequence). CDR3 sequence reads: CASSFRGGQKDYGYTF. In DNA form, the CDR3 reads TGTGCCAGTAGTTTCCGTGGGGGACAGAAAGACTATGGCTACACCTTC.

The DNA for the CDR3 is TGTGCCAGCAGTGAAGGCAGGGCAAACTATGGCTACACCTTC. It yields the protein CASSEGRANYGYTF. The chain employs TRBV2 and TRBJ1-2, with D maybe TRBD1 (5 bases). V lost 1 base and J 2 bases, leaving 8 bases between the germline ends. The CDR3 has 14 amino acids. Per germline, CDR1 SNHLY and CDR2 FYNNEI.